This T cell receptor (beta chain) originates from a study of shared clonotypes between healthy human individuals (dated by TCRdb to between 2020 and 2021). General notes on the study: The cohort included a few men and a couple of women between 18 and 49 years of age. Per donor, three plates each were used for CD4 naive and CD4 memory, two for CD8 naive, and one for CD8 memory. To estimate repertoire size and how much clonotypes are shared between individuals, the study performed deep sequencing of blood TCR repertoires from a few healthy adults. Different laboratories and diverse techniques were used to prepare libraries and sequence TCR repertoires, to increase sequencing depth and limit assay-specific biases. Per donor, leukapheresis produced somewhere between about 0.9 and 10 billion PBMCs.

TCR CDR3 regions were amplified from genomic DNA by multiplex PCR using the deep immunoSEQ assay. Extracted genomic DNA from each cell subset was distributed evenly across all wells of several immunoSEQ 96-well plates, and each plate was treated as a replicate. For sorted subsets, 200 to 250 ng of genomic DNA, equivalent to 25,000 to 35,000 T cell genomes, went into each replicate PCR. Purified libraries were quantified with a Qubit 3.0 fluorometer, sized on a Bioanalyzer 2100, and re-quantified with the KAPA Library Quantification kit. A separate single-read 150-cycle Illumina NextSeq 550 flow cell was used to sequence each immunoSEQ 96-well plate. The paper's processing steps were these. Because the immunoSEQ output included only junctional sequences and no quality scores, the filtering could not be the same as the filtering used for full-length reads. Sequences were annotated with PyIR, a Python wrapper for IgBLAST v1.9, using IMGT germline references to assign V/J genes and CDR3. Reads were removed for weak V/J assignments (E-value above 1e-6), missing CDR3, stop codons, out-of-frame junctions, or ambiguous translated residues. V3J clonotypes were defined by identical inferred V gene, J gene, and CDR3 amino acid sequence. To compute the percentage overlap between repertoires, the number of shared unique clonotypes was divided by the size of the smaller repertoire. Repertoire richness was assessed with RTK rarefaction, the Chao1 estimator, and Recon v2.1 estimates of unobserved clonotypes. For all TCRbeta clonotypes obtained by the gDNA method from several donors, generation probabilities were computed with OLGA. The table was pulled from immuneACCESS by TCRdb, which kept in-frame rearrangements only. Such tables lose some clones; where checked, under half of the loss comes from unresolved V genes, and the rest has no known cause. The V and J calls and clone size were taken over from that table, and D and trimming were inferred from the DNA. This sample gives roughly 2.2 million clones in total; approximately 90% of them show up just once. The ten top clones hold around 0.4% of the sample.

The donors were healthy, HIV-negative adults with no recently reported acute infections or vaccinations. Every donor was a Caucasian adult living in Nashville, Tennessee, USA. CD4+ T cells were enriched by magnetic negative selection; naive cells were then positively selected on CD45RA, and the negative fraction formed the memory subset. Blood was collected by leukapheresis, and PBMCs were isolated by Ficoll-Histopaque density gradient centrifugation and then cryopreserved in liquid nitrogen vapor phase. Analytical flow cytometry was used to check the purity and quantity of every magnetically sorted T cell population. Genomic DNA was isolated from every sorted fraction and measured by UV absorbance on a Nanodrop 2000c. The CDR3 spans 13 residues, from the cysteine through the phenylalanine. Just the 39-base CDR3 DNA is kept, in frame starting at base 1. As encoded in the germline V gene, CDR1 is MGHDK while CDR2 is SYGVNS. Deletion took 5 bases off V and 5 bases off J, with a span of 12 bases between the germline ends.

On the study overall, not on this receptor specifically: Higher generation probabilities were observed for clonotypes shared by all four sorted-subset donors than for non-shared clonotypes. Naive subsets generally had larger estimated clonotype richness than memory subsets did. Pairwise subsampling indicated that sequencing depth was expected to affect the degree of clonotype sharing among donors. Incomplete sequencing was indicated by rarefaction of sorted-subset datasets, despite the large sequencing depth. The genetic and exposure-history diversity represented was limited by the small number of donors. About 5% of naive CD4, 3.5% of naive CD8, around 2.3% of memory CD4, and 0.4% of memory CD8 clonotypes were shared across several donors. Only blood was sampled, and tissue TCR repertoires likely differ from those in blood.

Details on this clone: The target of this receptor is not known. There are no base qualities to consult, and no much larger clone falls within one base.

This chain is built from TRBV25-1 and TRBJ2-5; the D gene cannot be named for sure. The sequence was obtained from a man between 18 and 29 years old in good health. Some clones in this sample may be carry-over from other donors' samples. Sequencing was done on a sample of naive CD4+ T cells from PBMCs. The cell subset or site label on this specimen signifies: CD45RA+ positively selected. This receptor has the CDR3 CASSISLDETQYF. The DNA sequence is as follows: TGTGCCAGCAGTATTAGTTTGGATGAGACCCAGTACTTC.